This T cell receptor beta chain comes out of a study of blood T cell repertoires in COVID-19. Whole-study context: The study drew acute and convalescent COVID-19 samples from the United States, Italy and Spain. Sources were T cells, B-cell-depleted T cells, or PBMCs; the material itself was cDNA or gDNA.

There are a few counts of this clone. Sequencing used immunoSEQ multiplex PCR; TCRdb keeps in-frame clones, though not all of them. The data hold around 40,000 clones, with around 86% observed a single time. Germline V gene lookup returns CDR1 SGHRS and CDR2 YFSETQ. V was cut by 1 base and J by 5 bases, with 12 bases left in between. There are 14 residues in the CDR3. The sequenced material came from peripheral blood. The TCR comes from a man in his 60s with active COVID-19. This chain links TRBV5-1 with TRBJ2-5; tentative D call: TRBD1 (5 bases). CDR3 DNA sequence: TGCGCCAGCAGCTTGTTAAGGGGCGCGGAGACCCAGTACTTC. This translates into CASSLLRGAETQYF.